One TCR beta chain is described in this entry. Trimming removed 6 bases from V and 2 bases from J, with 17 bases in between. The CDR3 totals 15 residues. Germline CDR1 reads MNHEY; CDR2 reads SVGAGI. The source of the sample is a study of shared clonotypes between healthy human individuals. Original analysis: ImmunoSEQ output held junction-only sequences without quality scores, so filtering differed. Libraries were prepared by immunoSEQ multiplex PCR; TCRdb keeps only in-frame clonotypes and omits some of them. V and J calls and clone size are those listed in that table; D and trimming were worked out from the DNA. The sample includes under 1,900,000 clones, around 98.5% of them seen just once.

The TCR originated in a man aged 25 to 40 in good health. The chain couples TRBV6-5 to TRBJ2-7, with a possible D match to TRBD1 (6 bases). Input material: naive CD4+ T cells sorted from blood. Subset in this sample: CD45RA+ positively selected. CDR3 protein: CASSPSDSRTYEQYF. CDR3 DNA: TGTGCCAGCAGCCCCTCGGACAGCCGCACCTACGAGCAGTACTTC.